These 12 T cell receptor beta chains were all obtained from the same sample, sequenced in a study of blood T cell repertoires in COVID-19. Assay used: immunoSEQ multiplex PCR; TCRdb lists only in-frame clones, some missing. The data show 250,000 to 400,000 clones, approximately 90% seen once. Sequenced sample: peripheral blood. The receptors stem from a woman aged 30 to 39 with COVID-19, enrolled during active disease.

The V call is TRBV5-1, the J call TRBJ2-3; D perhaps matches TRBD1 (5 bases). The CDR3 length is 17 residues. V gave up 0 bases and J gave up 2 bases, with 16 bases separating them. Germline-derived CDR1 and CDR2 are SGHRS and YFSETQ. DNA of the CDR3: TGCGCCAGCAGCTTGGGACAGTCAAGTCCTACCACAGATACGCAGTATTTT. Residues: CASSLGQSSPTTDTQYF.

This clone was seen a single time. This CDR3 is CASSLGEAPTGELFF. The CDR3 DNA reads as TGTGCCAGCAGCTTAGGAGAGGCCCCTACCGGGGAGCTGTTTTTT. The chain uses TRBV7-9 and TRBJ2-2; D is uncertain. There are 15 residues in the CDR3. Germline V gene data show CDR1 as SEHNR and CDR2 as FQNEAQ (reference sequence). Trimming stripped 1 base from V and 5 bases from J, with 11 bases between.

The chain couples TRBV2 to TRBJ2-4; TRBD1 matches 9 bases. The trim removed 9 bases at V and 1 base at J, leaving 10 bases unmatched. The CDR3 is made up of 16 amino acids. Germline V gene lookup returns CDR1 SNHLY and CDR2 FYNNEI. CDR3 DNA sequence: TGTGCCAGTGACTTCCCGGGGACAGGGGCCAAAAACATTCAGTACTTC. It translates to CASDFPGTGAKNIQYF.

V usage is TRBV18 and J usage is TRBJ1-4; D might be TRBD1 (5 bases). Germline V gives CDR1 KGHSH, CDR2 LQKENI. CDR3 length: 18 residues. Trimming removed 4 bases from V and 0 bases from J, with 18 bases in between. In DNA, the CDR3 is TGTGCCAGCTCACGACAGAGCCAGGGAGGATCAACTAATGAAAAACTGTTTTTT. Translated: CASSRQSQGGSTNEKLFF.

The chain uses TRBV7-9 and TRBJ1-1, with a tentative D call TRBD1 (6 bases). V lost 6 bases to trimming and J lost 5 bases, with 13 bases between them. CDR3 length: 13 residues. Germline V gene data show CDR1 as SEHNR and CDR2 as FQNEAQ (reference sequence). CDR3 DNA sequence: TGTGCCAGCAGTTCTACAGGGACGACTGAAGCTTTCTTT. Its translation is CASSSTGTTEAFF.

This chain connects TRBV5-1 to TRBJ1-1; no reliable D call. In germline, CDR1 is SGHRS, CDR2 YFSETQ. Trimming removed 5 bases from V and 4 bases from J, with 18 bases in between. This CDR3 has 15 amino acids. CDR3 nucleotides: TGCGCCAGCAGTACACTCAGGAACTCGGCCACTGAAGCTTTCTTT. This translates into CASSTLRNSATEAFF.

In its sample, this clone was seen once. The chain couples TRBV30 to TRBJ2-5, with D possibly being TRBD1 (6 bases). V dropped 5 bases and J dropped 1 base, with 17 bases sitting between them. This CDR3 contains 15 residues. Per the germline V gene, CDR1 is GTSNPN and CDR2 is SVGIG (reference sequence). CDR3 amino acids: CAWSPGQSAQETQYF. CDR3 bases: TGTGCCTGGTCGCCGGGACAATCGGCCCAAGAGACCCAGTACTTC.

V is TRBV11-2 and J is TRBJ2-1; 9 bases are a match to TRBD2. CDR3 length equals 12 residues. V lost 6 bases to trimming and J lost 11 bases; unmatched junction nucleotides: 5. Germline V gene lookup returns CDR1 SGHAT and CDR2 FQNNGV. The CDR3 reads CASRGTSIQQFF. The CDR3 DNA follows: TGTGCCAGCAGGGGGACTAGCATCCAGCAGTTCTTC.

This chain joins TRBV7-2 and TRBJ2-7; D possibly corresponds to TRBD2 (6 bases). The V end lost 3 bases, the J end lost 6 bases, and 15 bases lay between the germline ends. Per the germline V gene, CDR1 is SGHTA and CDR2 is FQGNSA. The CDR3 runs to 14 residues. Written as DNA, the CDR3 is TGTGCCAGCAGCTTCCCGGGACTGGGATTCGAGCAGTACTTC. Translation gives CASSFPGLGFEQYF.

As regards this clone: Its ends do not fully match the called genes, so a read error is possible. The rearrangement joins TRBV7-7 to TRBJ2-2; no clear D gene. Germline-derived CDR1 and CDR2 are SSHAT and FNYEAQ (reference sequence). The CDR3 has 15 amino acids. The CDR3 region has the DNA TGTGCTAGCAGCTTTTCGTTCGCGAACACCGGGGAGCTGTTTTTT. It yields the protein CASSFSFANTGELFF. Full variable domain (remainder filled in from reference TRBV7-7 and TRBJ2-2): GAGVSQSPRYKVTKRGQDVTLRCDPISSHATLYWYQQALGQGPEFLTYFNYEAQPDKSGLPSDRFSAERPEGSISTLTIQRTEQRDSAMYRCASSFSFANTGELFFGEGSRLTVL.

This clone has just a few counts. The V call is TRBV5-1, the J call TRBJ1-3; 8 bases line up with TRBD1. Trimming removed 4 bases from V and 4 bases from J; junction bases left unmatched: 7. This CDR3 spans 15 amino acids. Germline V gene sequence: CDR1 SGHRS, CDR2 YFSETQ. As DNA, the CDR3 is TGCGCCAGCAGCAGAGACAGGGGACAAGGAAACACCATATATTTT. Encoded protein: CASSRDRGQGNTIYF.

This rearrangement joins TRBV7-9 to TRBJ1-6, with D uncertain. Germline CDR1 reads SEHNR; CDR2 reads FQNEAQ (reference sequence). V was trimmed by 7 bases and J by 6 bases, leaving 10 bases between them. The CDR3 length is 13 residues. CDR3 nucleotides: TGTGCCAGCACCCCTTCTTTTAATTCACCCCTCCACTTT. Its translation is CASTPSFNSPLHF.